Listed here are 25 T cell receptor beta chains from one sample, sequenced in a study of T-cell memory formation after mild COVID-19. TCRdb independently ran MiXCR on the 5' RACE reads; one entry per CDR3 protein. The sample consists of 350,000 to 450,000 distinct CDR3 sequences, 28% of them appearing once. The sample taken for sequencing was PBMCs or a T cell subset sorted from them (not recorded which). The receptors come from an adult woman who had mild COVID-19 (a few samples of this study predate the infection). Cell type and time point are not known.

This clonotype showed up just a few times. The gene calls are TRBV5-1 and TRBJ1-6; D remains unclear. This CDR3 is 16 amino acids long. The germline V gene has CDR1 SGHRS and CDR2 YFSETQ. Trimming shortened V by 2 bases and J by 0 bases, and 9 bases separated the two germline ends. The CDR3 DNA sequence: TGCGCCAGCAGCTTTCGGATGAGCTCCTATAATTCACCCCTCCACTTT. Protein: CASSFRMSSYNSPLHF. Drawing the rest from reference TRBV5-1 and TRBJ1-6, the complete variable domain is KAGVTQTPRYLIKTRGQQVTLSCSPISGHRSVSWYQQTPGQGLQFLFEYFSETQRNKGNFPGRFSGRQFSNSRSEMNVSTLELGDSALYLCASSFRMSSYNSPLHFGNGTRLTVT.

Only a few counts were recorded for this clonotype. This chain connects TRBV11-2 to TRBJ2-5, with D tentatively TRBD1 (7 bases). Trimming took off 5 bases at V and 2 bases at J, with 15 bases between the two ends. The CDR3 consists of 15 residues. Per the germline V gene, CDR1 is SGHAT and CDR2 is FQNNGV. As DNA, the CDR3 is TGTGCCAGCAGCCGCGGGACAGAGTCTCAAGAGACCCAGTACTTC. It yields the protein CASSRGTESQETQYF.

The chain employs TRBV4-1 and TRBJ1-4; TRBD1 matches at 10 bases. From germline, CDR1 is MGHRA and CDR2 YSYEKL. V lost 6 bases to trimming and J lost 5 bases; unmatched junction nucleotides: 6. The CDR3 runs to 15 residues. The CDR3 bases are TGCGCCAGCAGTCTGACAGGGGGCGGAAATGAAAAACTGTTTTTT. Protein: CASSLTGGGNEKLFF.

Only one count was recorded for this clonotype. The chain carries TRBV24-1 and TRBJ1-6; no firm D call. There are 12 residues in the CDR3. Trimming stripped 3 bases from V and 7 bases from J, with 3 bases between. Germline lookup yields CDR1 KGHDR and CDR2 SFDVKD. The CDR3 spells CATSDENSPLHF. The DNA of the CDR3 is TGTGCCACCAGTGATGAGAATTCACCCCTCCACTTT.

This sequence joins TRBV4-3 and TRBJ2-7, with 7 bases identical to TRBD2. The ends lost 2 bases at V and 0 bases at J; junction bases unmatched: 7. The V gene's germline CDR1 is LGHNA and CDR2 YSLEER. CDR3 length: 16 residues. The CDR3 reads CASSQPPGGSSYEQYF. CDR3 in DNA: TGCGCCAGCAGCCAACCCCCCGGCGGGAGCTCCTACGAGCAGTACTTC.

This clonotype was counted only a few times. The genes are TRBV15 and TRBJ2-5; D might be TRBD1 or TRBD2, each matching 5 bases. The germline V and J ends were trimmed by 1 base and 5 bases, with 17 bases remaining between them. Germline loops: CDR1 LNHNV, CDR2 YYDKDF (reference sequence). The CDR3 runs 16 residues. Here the CDR3 reads CATSRVLGEGDETQYF. CDR3 in DNA: TGTGCCACCAGCAGAGTCTTAGGAGAAGGGGACGAGACCCAGTACTTC.

The chain links TRBV2 to TRBJ2-3, with D unclear. This CDR3 is 13 amino acids long. V gave up 6 bases and J gave up 2 bases, with 9 bases separating them. Germline CDR1 reads SNHLY; CDR2 reads FYNNEI. DNA of the CDR3: TGTGCCAGCAGCTGGGGATCCACAGATACGCAGTATTTT. Translating gives CASSWGSTDTQYF.

This clonotype has a handful of counts. This chain joins TRBV27 and TRBJ2-3; the D gene is possibly TRBD2 (6 bases). There are 16 residues in the CDR3. Germline CDR1 reads MNHEY; CDR2 reads SMNVEV (reference sequence). V lost 2 bases and J lost 6, with 18 bases in between. The CDR3 loop reads CASSLRRDPLVDTQYF. The CDR3 DNA follows: TGTGCCAGCAGTTTACGGCGGGACCCTTTAGTGGATACGCAGTATTTT.

The chain recombines TRBV29-1 with TRBJ2-7; possibly TRBD2 for D (6 bases). This CDR3 has 13 residues. The V gene's germline CDR1 is SQVTM and CDR2 ANQGSEA. V dropped 6 bases and J dropped 2 bases, with 14 bases sitting between them. CDR3 coding DNA: TGCAGCGTCGCCCGGGACTTGACCTACGAGCAGTACTTC. It codes for CSVARDLTYEQYF.

This clonotype came up a few times. The genes are TRBV4-1 and TRBJ2-7; 9 bases line up with TRBD1. The ends lost 2 bases at V and 3 bases at J; junction bases unmatched: 8. Germline lookup yields CDR1 MGHRA and CDR2 YSYEKL. The CDR3 is made up of 16 amino acids. The CDR3: CASSQSPTGGIYEQYF. The DNA of the CDR3 is TGCGCCAGCAGCCAATCCCCGACAGGGGGGATCTACGAGCAGTACTTC.

The chain employs TRBV12-3 or TRBV12-4 and TRBJ2-5; 9 nucleotides align to TRBD2. The length of the CDR3 is 17 residues. Trimming took 6 bases from V and 4 from J; bases not matched to a gene: 15. CDR3 sequence reads: CASSLGRAGLARETQYF. The CDR3 DNA reads as TGTGCCAGCAGCCTAGGGCGGGCGGGACTAGCCCGAGAGACCCAGTACTTC.

This rearrangement joins TRBV3-1 to TRBJ1-1; D is possibly TRBD1 (6 bases). From germline, CDR1 is LGHDT and CDR2 YNNKEL (reference sequence). Between the trimmed V and J ends, which lost 4 bases and 1 base, there was a span of 19 bases. There are 17 residues in the CDR3. The DNA of the CDR3 is TGTGCCAGCAGCCGACTTTCCGGGGGGGGGCCGAACACTGAAGCTTTCTTT. Translation gives CASSRLSGGGPNTEAFF.

This clonotype was counted between two and nine times. V and J are TRBV12-3 or TRBV12-4 and TRBJ1-5, with D possibly matching TRBD1 (6 bases). The CDR3 loop spans 15 amino acids. The V end lost 5 bases, the J end lost 4 bases, and 15 bases lay between the germline ends. The CDR3 loop reads CASSLRTAANQPQHF. The CDR3 DNA reads TGTGCCAGCAGTCTTAGGACAGCGGCAAATCAGCCCCAGCATTTT.

This clonotype was recorded a few times. This sequence joins TRBV4-2 and TRBJ2-4; 13 bases agree with TRBD2. The J segment lost 7 bases and the V segment lost 0 bases, leaving 9 bases of the junction unmatched. Germline CDR1 and CDR2: LGHNA and YNFKEQ. The CDR3 extends over 18 amino acids. CDR3 sequence (DNA): TGTGCCAGCAGCCAAGAAGGACTAGCGGGAGCCGGGAAGAACATTCAGTACTTC. Encoded protein: CASSQEGLAGAGKNIQYF.

The sample holds a few counts of this clonotype. This chain connects TRBV7-8 to TRBJ2-1, with TRBD2 matching 7 bases. V lost 1 base and J lost 2; bases outside the gene matches: 11. Looked up from germline, CDR1 is SGHVS and CDR2 is FQNEAQ. The CDR3 has 18 amino acids. CDR3 sequence (DNA): TGTGCCAGCAGCTTAGATGGTCAGCGGGATGGGACCTACAATGAGCAGTTCTTC. This codes for CASSLDGQRDGTYNEQFF. Full variable domain (outside the CDR3, taken from reference TRBV7-8 and TRBJ2-1): GAGVSQSPRYKVAKRGQDVALRCDPISGHVSLFWYQQALGQGPEFLTYFQNEAQLDKSGLPSDRFFAERPEGSVSTLKIQRTQQEDSAVYLCASSLDGQRDGTYNEQFFGPGTRLTVL.

This clonotype occurred a few times. This rearrangement joins TRBV18 to TRBJ2-7; 9 bases align to TRBD1. Germline-derived CDR1 and CDR2 are KGHSH and LQKENI. Unmatched junction bases numbered 7, after V lost 5 bases and J lost 5 bases. This CDR3 spans 14 amino acids. The DNA for the CDR3 is TGTGCCAGCTCATTGGGACAGGGATTCCACGAGCAGTACTTC. It is translated as CASSLGQGFHEQYF.

The rearrangement joins TRBV2 to TRBJ2-7; 10 bases match TRBD1. The junction had 4 bases not matched to a gene; V was cut back by 3 bases and J by 2 bases. The germline CDR1 and CDR2 sequences are SNHLY and FYNNEI. The CDR3 length is 15 residues. The CDR3 sequence: CASSETGTGAYEQYF. The CDR3 nucleotides are TGTGCCAGCAGTGAGACCGGGACAGGGGCCTACGAGCAGTACTTC.

The gene calls are TRBV29-1 and TRBJ1-1; tentatively, D is TRBD1 (5 bases). The V gene's germline CDR1 is SQVTM and CDR2 ANQGSEA. The CDR3 has 12 residues. Trimming pared 4 bases from V and 1 base from J, leaving 7 bases between. The CDR3, as DNA: TGCAGCGTTGCCCAGGGGAACACTGAAGCTTTCTTT. Translating gives CSVAQGNTEAFF.

This clonotype was counted between two and nine times. The rearrangement uses TRBV15 and TRBJ1-1; TRBD1 is a possible D gene (5 bases). The germline gives CDR1 LNHNV, CDR2 YYDKDF (reference sequence). This CDR3 spans 13 amino acids. Trimming left V 0 bases short and J 11 bases short, with 13 bases between. The CDR3 here is CATSRDISRDAFF. The CDR3 region has the DNA TGTGCCACCAGCAGAGATATTAGCAGGGATGCTTTCTTT.

V is TRBV6-6 and J is TRBJ2-1, with 9 bases lining up with TRBD1. CDR3 length: 15 amino acids. With 5 bases clipped from V and 5 bases from J, the junction kept 7 bases outside the gene matches. The V gene's germline CDR1 is MNHNY and CDR2 SVGAGI (reference sequence). CDR3 sequence: CASSTPDRGHNEQFF. In DNA, the CDR3 is TGTGCCAGCAGTACCCCGGACAGGGGCCACAATGAGCAGTTCTTC.

The chain uses TRBV18 and TRBJ2-5; 8 bases line up with TRBD1. Germline V gene data show CDR1 as KGHSH and CDR2 as LQKENI. There are 14 residues in the CDR3. With V trimmed by 2 bases and J by 2 bases, 1 base remained unmatched. The CDR3 coding sequence is TGTGCCAGCTCACCAAGGGACAGGCAAGAGACCCAGTACTTC. Its protein is CASSPRDRQETQYF.

The J gene is TRBJ2-3, the V gene TRBV18; D not resolved. V gave up 3 bases and J gave up 6 bases, with 10 bases separating them. This CDR3 region has 13 residues. Looked up from germline, CDR1 is KGHSH and CDR2 is LQKENI. CDR3 DNA sequence: TGTGCCAGCTCACCCACCCACGGGGATACGCAGTATTTT. It translates to CASSPTHGDTQYF.

The chain recombines TRBV3-1 with TRBJ2-7; TRBD1 or TRBD2 may be the D gene (5 bases each). In germline, CDR1 is LGHDT, CDR2 YNNKEL (reference sequence). CDR3 length: 13 residues. V lost 5 bases, J lost 7 bases, and 15 bases lay in between. In DNA, the CDR3 is TGTGCCAGCAGCATGAGGGGTGTGAGAGAGCAGTACTTC. This sequence encodes CASSMRGVREQYF.

A few counts support this clonotype. The J gene is TRBJ2-3, the V gene TRBV7-2; D call uncertain. V lost 5 bases, J lost 1 base, and 13 bases lay in between. Germline assignment: CDR1 SGHTA and CDR2 FQGNSA. The CDR3 has 15 residues. CDR3: CASSQMGYRTDTQYF. The CDR3 DNA is TGTGCCAGCAGCCAGATGGGGTACCGCACAGATACGCAGTATTTT.

The table lists this clonotype with a few counts. In DNA, the CDR3 is TGTGCCAGCAGTTTGTGGATCACTGAAGCTTTCTTT. Its protein is CASSLWITEAFF. The gene calls are TRBV12-3 or TRBV12-4 and TRBJ1-1, with D unresolved. This CDR3 spans 12 amino acids. Trimming removed 3 bases from V and 4 bases from J, with 6 bases in between.